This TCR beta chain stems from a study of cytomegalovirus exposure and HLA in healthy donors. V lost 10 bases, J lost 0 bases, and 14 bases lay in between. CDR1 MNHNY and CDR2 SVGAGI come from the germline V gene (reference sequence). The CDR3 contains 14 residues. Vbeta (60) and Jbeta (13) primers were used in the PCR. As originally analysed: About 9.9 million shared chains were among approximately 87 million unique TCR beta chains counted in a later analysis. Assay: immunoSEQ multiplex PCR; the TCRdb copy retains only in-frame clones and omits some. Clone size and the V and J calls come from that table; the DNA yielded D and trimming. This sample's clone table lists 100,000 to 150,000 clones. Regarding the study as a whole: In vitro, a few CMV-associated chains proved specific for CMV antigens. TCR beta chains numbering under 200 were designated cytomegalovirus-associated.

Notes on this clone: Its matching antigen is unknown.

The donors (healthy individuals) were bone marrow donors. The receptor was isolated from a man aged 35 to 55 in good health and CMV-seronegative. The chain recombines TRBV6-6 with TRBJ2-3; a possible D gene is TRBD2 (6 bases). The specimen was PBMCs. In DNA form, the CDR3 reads TGTGCCATCGACCCGGAGGGTAGCACAGATACGCAGTATTTT. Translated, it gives CAIDPEGSTDTQYF.